This T cell receptor (beta chain) was recovered during a study of CD8+ T cells in alopecia areata. This CDR3 is built from 14 residues. Trimming stripped 3 bases from V and 2 bases from J, with 10 bases between. Germline V gene data show CDR1 as SNHLY and CDR2 as FYNNEI. cDNA reverse transcribed from extracted RNA served as the sequencing template. Clones were sequenced by immunoSEQ multiplex PCR, and TCRdb holds only the in-frame ones, with some missing. Here the sample spans roughly 100,000 clones, around 60% being singletons. This clone was recorded a few times. T lymphocytes (CD4+ and CD8+) were sorted from PBMCs.

The TCR sequence derives from a human donor in good health. The rearrangement uses TRBV2 and TRBJ1-2; no clear D gene. The sequencing sample was made of CD4+ T cells sorted from blood. The CDR3 nucleotides are TGTGCCAGCAGTGAGGTCCGAACCAACTATGGCTACACCTTC. Translated, it gives CASSEVRTNYGYTF.